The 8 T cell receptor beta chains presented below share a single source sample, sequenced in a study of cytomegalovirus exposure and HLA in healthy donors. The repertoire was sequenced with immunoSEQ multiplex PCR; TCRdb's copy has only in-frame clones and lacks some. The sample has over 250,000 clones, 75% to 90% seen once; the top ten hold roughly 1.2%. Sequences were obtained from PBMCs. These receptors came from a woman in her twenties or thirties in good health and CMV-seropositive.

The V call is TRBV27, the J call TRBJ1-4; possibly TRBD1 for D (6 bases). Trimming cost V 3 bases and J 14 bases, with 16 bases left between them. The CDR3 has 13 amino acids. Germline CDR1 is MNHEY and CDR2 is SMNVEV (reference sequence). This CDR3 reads CASSFGVGGWLFF. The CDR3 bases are TGTGCCAGCAGTTTCGGCGTAGGGGGTTGGCTGTTTTTT.

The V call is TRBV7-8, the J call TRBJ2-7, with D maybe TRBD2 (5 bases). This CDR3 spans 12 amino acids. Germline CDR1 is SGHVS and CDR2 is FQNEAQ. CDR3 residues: CATGLSTYEQYF. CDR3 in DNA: TGTGCTACCGGACTTTCTACCTACGAGCAGTACTTC. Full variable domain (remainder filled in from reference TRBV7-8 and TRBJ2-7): GAGVSQSPRYKVAKRGQDVALRCDPISGHVSLFWYQQALGQGPEFLTYFQNEAQLDKSGLPSDRFFAERPEGSVSTLKIQRTQQEDSAVYLCATGLSTYEQYFGPGTRLTVT.

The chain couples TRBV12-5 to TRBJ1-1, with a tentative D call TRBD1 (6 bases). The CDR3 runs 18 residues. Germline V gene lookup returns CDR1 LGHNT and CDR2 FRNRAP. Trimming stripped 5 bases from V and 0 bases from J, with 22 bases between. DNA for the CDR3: TGTGCTAGTGGTCTCAGGGGACCCCCCCTCACTCTGAACACTGAAGCTTTCTTT. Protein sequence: CASGLRGPPLTLNTEAFF.

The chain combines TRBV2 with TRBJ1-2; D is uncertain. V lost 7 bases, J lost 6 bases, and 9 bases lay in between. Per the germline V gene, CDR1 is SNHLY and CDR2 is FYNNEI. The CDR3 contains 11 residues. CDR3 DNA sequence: TGTGCCAGCAATGGTCAGAATGGCTACACCTTC. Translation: CASNGQNGYTF.

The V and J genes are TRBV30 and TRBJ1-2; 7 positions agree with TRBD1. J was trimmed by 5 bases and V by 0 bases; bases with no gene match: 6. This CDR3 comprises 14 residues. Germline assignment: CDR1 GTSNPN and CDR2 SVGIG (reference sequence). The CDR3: CAWSVTGVRYGYTF. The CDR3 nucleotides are TGTGCCTGGAGTGTAACAGGGGTTAGATATGGCTACACCTTC.

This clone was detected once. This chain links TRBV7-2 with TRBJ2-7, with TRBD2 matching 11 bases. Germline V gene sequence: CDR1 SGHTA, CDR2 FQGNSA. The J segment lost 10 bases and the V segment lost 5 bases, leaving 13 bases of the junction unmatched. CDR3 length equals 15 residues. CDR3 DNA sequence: TGTGCCAGCAGCCAACCTCAACTAGCGGGAGAGGGCCAGTACTTC. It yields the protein CASSQPQLAGEGQYF.

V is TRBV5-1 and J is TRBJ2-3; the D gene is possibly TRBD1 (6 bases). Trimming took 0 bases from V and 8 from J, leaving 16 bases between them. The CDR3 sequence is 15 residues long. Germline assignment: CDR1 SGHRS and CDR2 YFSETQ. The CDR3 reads CASSLESTGIGTQYF. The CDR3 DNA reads TGCGCCAGCAGCTTGGAAAGTACAGGGATCGGTACGCAGTATTTT.

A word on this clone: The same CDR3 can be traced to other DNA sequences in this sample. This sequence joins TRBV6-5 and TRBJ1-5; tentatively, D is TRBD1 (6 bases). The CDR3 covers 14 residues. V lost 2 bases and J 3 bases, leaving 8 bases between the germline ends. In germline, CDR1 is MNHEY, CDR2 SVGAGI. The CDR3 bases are TGTGCCAGCAGTTACGGGGGCTTCAATCAGCCCCAGCATTTT. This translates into CASSYGGFNQPQHF.